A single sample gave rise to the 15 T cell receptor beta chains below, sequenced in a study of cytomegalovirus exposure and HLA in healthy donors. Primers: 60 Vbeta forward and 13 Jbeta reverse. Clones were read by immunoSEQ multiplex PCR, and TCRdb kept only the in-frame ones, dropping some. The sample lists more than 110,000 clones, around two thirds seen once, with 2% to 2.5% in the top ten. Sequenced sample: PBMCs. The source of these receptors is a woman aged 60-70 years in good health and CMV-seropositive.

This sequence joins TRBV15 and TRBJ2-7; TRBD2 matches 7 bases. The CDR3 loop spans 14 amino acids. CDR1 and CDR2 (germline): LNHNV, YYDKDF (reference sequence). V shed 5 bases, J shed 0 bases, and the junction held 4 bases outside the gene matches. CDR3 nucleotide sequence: TGTGCCACCAGCGAGGGAGGGCTCTCCTACGAGCAGTACTTC. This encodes CATSEGGLSYEQYF.

In DNA form, the CDR3 reads TGTGCCATCAGCACCGGGACTAGCGGGATCCCGTACCAAGAGACCCAGTACTTC. Translated, it gives CAISTGTSGIPYQETQYF. The rearrangement uses TRBV10-3 and TRBJ2-5; 13 nucleotides align to TRBD2. The length of the CDR3 is 18 residues. The junction had 10 bases not matched to a gene; V was cut back by 6 bases and J by 0 bases. Germline CDR1 reads ENHRY; CDR2 reads SYGVKD.

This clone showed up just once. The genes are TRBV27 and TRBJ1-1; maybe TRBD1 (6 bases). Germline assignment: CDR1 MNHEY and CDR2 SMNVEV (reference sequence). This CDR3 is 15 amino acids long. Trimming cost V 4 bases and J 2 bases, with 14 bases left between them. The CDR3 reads CASSSRQAPNTEAFF. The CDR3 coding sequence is TGTGCCAGCAGTTCCAGACAGGCCCCCAACACTGAAGCTTTCTTT.

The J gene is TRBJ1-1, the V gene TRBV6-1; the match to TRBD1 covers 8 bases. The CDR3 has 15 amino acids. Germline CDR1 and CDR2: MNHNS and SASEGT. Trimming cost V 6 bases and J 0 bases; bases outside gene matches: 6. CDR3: CASSELGQVNTEAFF. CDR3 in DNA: TGTGCCAGCAGCGAGCTGGGACAGGTGAACACTGAAGCTTTCTTT.

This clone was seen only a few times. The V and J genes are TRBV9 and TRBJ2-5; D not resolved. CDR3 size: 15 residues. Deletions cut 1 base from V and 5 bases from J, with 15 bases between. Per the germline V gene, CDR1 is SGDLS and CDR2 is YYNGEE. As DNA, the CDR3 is TGTGCCAGCAGCGTATCCGTTAAACTGGAGGAGACCCAGTACTTC. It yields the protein CASSVSVKLEETQYF.

CDR3 nucleotides: TGTGCCAGCAGTTCCCCGACAGAAACGGTGGGCTACGAGCAGTACTTC. Translated: CASSSPTETVGYEQYF. J is TRBJ2-7 and V is TRBV28; D is perhaps TRBD1 (5 bases). The CDR3 length is 16 residues. In germline, CDR1 is MDHEN, CDR2 SYDVKM. The germline V and J ends were trimmed by 4 bases and 3 bases, with 19 bases remaining between them. The complete variable domain, with remaining parts taken from reference TRBV28 and TRBJ2-7, reads DVKVTQSSRYLVKRTGEKVFLECVQDMDHENMFWYRQDPGLGLRLIYFSYDVKMKEKGDIPEGYSVSREKKERFSLILESASTNQTSMYLCASSSPTETVGYEQYFGPGTRLTVT.

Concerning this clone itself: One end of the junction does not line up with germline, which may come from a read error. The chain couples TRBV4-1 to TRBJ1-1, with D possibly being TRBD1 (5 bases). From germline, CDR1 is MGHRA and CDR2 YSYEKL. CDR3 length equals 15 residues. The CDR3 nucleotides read TGTGCCAGCAGCCAGTTCTTCCAGGGAGGGACTGAAGCTTTCTTT. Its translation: CASSQFFQGGTEAFF.

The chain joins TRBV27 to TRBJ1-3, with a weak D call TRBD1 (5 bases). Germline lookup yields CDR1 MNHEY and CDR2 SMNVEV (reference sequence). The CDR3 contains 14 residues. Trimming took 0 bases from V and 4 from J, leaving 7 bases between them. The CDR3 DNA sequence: TGTGCCAGCAGTTTATCAGGGGTAGGAAACACCATATATTTT. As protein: CASSLSGVGNTIYF.

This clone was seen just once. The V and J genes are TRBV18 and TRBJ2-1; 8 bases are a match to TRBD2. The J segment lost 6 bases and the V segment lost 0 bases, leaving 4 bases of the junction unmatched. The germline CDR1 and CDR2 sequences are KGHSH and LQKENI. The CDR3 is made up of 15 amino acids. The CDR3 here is CASSPPGLDTNEQFF. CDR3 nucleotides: TGTGCCAGCTCACCACCGGGACTAGATACCAATGAGCAGTTCTTC.

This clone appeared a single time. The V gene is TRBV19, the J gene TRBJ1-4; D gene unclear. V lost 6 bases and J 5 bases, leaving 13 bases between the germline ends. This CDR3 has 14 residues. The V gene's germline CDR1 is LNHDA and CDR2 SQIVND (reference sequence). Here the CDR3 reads CASSLTGKNEKLFF. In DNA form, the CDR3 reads TGTGCCAGTAGCCTTACGGGGAAAAATGAAAAACTGTTTTTT.

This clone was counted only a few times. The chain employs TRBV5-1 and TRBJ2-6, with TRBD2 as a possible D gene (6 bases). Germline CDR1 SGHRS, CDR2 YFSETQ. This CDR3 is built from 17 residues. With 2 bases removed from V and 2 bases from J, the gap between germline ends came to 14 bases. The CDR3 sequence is CASSFGGSVTGANVLTF. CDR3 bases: TGCGCCAGCAGCTTCGGGGGATCAGTAACTGGGGCCAACGTCCTGACTTTC.

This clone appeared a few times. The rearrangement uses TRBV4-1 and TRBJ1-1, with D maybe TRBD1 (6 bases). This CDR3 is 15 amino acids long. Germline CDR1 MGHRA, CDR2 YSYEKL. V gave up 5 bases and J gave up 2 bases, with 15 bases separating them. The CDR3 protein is CASSSQTGANTEAFF. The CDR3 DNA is TGCGCCAGCAGCTCACAGACAGGAGCTAACACTGAAGCTTTCTTT.

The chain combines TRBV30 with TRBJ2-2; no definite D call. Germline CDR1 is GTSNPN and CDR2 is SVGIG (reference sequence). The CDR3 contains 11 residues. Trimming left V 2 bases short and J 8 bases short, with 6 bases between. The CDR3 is CAWSSVGELFF. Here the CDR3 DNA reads TGTGCCTGGAGTTCCGTTGGGGAGCTGTTTTTT.

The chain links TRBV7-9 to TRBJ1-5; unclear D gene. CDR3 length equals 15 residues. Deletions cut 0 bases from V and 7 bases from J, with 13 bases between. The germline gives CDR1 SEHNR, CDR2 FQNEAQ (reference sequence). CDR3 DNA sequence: TGTGCCAGCAGCTTAGCAGGGCGGGTAAGCCAGCCCCAGCATTTT. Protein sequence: CASSLAGRVSQPQHF.

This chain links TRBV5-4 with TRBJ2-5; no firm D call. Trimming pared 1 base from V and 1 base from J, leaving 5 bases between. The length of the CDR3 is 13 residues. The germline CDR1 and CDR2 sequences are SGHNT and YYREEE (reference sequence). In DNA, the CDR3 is TGTGCCAGCAGCTTGCGGTTCCAAGAGACCCAGTACTTC. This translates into CASSLRFQETQYF.